These T cell receptor beta chains were read from a single sample in a study of blood T cell repertoires in COVID-19. Profiled with immunoSEQ multiplex PCR; TCRdb holds only in-frame clones, not every one. The sample holds under 250,000 clones; 70% to 90% are singletons and the top ten take around 3%. Sequenced: peripheral blood. The source of these receptors is a man between 18 and 35 years old with active or convalescent COVID-19. The CDR3 runs from the conserved cysteine through the conserved F or W. A D gene is named only where the DNA matches it firmly. A row's size may be missing; if present it is once, few, many or a size class.

TRBJ2-7	-	TRBV23-1	-	CASSLACEDSSYEQYF	TGCGCCAGCAGTCTGGCCTGCGAAGACTCTTCCTACGAGCAGTACTTC
TRBJ2-5	-	TRBV6-2/TRBV6-3	-	CASSSGTTWWETQYF	TGTGCCAGCAGTTCCGGGACAACCTGGTGGGAGACCCAGTACTTC
TRBJ2-7	-	TRBV5-6	-	CASSLDPSYEQYF	TGTGCCAGCAGCTTGGATCCGTCCTACGAGCAGTACTTC
TRBJ2-1	-	TRBV28	TRBD1	CAGGDRGSSYNEQFF	TGTGCCGGGGGGGACAGGGGGAGCTCCTACAATGAGCAGTTCTTC
TRBJ2-4	-	TRBV7-2	-	CASSPNVVTQPNF	TGTGCCAGCAGCCCAAACGTAGTAACCCAACCAAACTTC
TRBJ2-1	-	TRBV30	-	CAWADRTYNEQFF	TGTGCCTGGGCTGACAGAACCTACAATGAGCAGTTCTTC
TRBJ2-3	-	TRBV7-9	TRBD2	CASSLVDSGSTDTQYF	TGTGCCAGCAGCTTAGTGGATAGCGGGTCCACAGATACGCAGTATTTT
TRBJ1-4	-	TRBV28	TRBD1	CASSSPSTGGEKLFF	TGTGCCAGCAGTTCCCCCTCGACAGGGGGCGAAAAACTGTTTTTT
TRBJ1-1	-	TRBV2	-	CASSERRLNTEAFF	TGTGCCAGCAGTGAAAGGAGGTTGAACACTGAAGCTTTCTTT
TRBJ2-5	-	TRBV5-5	TRBD1	CASSGDRGLPLVGQETQYF	TGTGCCAGCAGCGGGGACAGGGGTCTTCCTTTAGTTGGCCAAGAGACCCAGTACTTC
TRBJ1-5	-	TRBV2	-	CASRAGGSNQPQHF	TGTGCCAGCAGAGCAGGAGGCAGCAATCAGCCCCAGCATTTT
TRBJ2-5	-	TRBV4-3	TRBD1	CASSQRTGGYETQYF	TGCGCCAGCAGCCAGAGGACAGGGGGTTATGAGACCCAGTACTTC
TRBJ2-1	once	TRBV28	-	CASSNQGATRYNEQFF	TGTGCCAGCAGTAATCAAGGGGCTACGAGGTACAATGAGCAGTTCTTC
TRBJ2-4	-	TRBV4-3	-	CASSQDMGGQENIQYF	TGCGCCAGCAGCCAAGACATGGGAGGACAGGAAAACATTCAGTACTTC
TRBJ1-5	once	TRBV7-9	-	CASSLGLEGDQPQHF	TGTGCCAGCAGCTTAGGCCTGGAGGGAGATCAGCCCCAGCATTTT